The clone carrying this T cell receptor (beta chain) was counted only a few times. Its target is unknown. The sample originates from a study of Ad26.COV2.S vaccination and SARS-CoV-2 variants. Study-level findings and limits: Measures of TCR breadth and depth may have fallen short of total T cell responses.

Treatment indicated: some 19 received Ad26.COV2.S at low or high dose, single or two shots; 5 received placebo; per-sample allocation not given. On day 63 after the first injection, vaccine and placebo recipients gave samples. From germline, CDR1 is MNHEY and CDR2 SVGEGT. This CDR3 spans 15 amino acids. V shed 2 bases and J 0 bases; nucleotides not matched to a gene: 2. Only in-frame clones appear in the TCRdb table, and some are missing; sequencing was by immunoSEQ multiplex PCR. The table has a few hundred thousand clones, about nine tenths seen once. This specimen was peripheral blood, taken in a trial of Ad26.COV2.S vaccine versus placebo. This clonotype was sampled from a person between 18 and 60 years old who received the Ad26.COV2.S COVID-19 vaccine or a placebo. The V gene is TRBV6-2 or TRBV6-3, the J gene TRBJ2-7; 9 bases map to TRBD1. The CDR3 sequence: CASSYGTGSSYEQYF. The CDR3 DNA is TGTGCCAGCAGTTACGGGACAGGGAGCTCCTACGAGCAGTACTTC.